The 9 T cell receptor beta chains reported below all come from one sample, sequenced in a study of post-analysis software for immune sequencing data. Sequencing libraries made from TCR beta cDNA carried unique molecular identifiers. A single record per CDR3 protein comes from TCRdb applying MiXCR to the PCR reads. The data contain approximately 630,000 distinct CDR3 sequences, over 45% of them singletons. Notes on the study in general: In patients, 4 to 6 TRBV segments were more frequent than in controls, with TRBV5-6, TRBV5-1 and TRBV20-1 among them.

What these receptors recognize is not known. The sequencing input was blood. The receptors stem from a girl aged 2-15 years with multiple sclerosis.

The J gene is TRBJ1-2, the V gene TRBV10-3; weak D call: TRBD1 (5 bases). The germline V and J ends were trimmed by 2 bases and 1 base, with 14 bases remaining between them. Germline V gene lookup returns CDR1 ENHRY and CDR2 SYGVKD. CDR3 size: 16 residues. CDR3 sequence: CAISEGSRAHNYGYTF. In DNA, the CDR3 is TGTGCCATCAGTGAGGGGAGCAGGGCCCATAACTATGGCTACACCTTC.

The CDR3 is CASSLRGTLYNEQFF. The CDR3 DNA reads TGTGCCAGCAGCTTGCGGGGGACCCTATACAATGAGCAGTTCTTC. The chain couples TRBV7-2 to TRBJ2-1, with TRBD2 matching 7 bases. The CDR3 loop spans 15 amino acids. J lost 4 bases, V lost 3 bases, and 6 bases had no gene match. Germline V gene sequence: CDR1 SGHTA, CDR2 FQGNSA. Full variable domain (outside the CDR3, taken from reference TRBV7-2 and TRBJ2-1): GAGVSQSPSNKVTEKGKDVELRCDPISGHTALYWYRQSLGQGLEFLIYFQGNSAPDKSGLPSDRFSAERTGGSVSTLTIQRTQQEDSAVYLCASSLRGTLYNEQFFGPGTRLTVL.

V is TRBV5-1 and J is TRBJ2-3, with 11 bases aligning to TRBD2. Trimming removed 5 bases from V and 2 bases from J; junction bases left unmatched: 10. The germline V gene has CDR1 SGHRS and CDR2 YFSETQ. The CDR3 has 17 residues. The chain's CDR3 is CASRPLAGGRFTDTQYF. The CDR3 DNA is TGCGCCAGCAGACCTCTAGCGGGAGGACGATTCACAGATACGCAGTATTTT.

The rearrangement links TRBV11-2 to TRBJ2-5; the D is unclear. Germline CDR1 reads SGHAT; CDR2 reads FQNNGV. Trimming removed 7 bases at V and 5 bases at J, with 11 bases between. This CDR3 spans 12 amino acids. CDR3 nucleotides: TGTGCCAGCACCCCAATGGTGGAGACCCAGTACTTC. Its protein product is CASTPMVETQYF.

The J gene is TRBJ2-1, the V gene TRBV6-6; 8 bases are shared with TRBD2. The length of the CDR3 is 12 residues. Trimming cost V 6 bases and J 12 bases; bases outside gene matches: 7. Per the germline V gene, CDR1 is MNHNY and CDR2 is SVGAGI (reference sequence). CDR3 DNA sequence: TGTGCCAGCAGCCGGACTAGCAATTGGCAGTTCTTC. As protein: CASSRTSNWQFF.

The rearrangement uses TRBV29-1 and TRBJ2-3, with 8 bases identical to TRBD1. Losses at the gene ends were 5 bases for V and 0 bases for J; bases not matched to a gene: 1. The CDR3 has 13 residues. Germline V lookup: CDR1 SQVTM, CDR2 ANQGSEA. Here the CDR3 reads CSVWTGSTDTQYF. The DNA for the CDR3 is TGCAGCGTTTGGACAGGGAGCACAGATACGCAGTATTTT.

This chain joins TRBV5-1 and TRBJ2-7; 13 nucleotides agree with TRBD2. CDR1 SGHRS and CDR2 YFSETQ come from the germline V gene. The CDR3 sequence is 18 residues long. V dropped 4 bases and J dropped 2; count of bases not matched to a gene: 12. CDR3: CASSPGTSGNPLAYEQYF. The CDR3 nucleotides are TGCGCCAGCAGCCCGGGGACTAGCGGGAATCCCCTCGCCTACGAGCAGTACTTC.

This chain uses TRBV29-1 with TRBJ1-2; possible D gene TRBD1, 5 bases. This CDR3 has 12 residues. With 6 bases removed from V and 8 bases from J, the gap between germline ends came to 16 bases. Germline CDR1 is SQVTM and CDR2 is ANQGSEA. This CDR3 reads CSVRLGRGGYTF. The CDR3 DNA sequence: TGCAGCGTCCGTTTGGGGCGCGGAGGCTACACCTTC.

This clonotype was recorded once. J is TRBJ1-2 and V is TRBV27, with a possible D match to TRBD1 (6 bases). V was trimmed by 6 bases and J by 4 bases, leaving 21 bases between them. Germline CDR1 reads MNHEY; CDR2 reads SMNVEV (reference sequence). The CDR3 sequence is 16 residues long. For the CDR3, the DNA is TGTGCCAGCAGAGGGGAACAGGGCCGACTATTCTATGGCTACACCTTC. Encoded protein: CASRGEQGRLFYGYTF.